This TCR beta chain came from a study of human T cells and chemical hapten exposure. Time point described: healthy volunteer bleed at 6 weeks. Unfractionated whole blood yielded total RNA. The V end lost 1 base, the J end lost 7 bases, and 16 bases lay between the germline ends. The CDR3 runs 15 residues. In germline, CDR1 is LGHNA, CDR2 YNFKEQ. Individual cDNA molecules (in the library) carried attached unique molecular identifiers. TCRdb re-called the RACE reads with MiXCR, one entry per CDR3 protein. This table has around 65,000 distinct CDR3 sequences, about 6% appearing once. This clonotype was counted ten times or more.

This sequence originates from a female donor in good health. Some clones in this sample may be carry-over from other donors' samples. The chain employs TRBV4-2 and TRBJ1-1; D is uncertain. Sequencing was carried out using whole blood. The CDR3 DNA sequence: TGTGCCAGCAGCCAAGGGGAGGGTGGGCCAGGTGAAGCTTTCTTT. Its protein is CASSQGEGGPGEAFF.